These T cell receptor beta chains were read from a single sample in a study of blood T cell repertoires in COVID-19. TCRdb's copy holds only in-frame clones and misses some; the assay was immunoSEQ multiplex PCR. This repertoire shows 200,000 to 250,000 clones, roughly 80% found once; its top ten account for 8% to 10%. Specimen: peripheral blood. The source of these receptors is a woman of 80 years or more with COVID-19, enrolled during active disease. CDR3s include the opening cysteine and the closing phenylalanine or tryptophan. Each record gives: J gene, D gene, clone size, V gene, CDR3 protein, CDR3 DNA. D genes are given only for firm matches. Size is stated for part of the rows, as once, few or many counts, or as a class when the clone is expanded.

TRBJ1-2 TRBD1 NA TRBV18 CASSPDRGYGYTF TGTGCCAGCTCCCCGGACAGGGGCTATGGCTACACCTTC
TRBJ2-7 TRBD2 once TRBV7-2 CASSRARLAGLEQYF TGTGCCAGCAGCCGCGCCCGACTAGCGGGGTTAGAGCAGTACTTC
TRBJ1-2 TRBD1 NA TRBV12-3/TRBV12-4 CASSLARQGGYTF TGTGCCAGCAGTTTAGCAAGACAGGGAGGCTACACCTTC
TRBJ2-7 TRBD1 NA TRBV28 CASSLLGTGEDEQYF TGTGCCAGCAGTTTACTTGGGACAGGGGAAGACGAGCAGTACTTC
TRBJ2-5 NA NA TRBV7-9 CASSLVAETQYF TGTGCCAGCAGCCTTGTTGCGGAGACCCAGTACTTC
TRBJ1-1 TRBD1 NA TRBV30 CAWIGPGQGATEAFF TGTGCCTGGATAGGACCGGGACAGGGGGCAACTGAAGCTTTCTTT
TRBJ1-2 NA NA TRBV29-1 CSVELLGYGYTF TGCAGCGTTGAACTCCTCGGCTATGGCTACACCTTC
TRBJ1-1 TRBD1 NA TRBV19 CASSKEGASYTEAFF TGTGCCAGTAGTAAGGAGGGGGCCTCTTACACTGAAGCTTTCTTT
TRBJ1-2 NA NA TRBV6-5 CASRDTTRANYGYTF TGTGCCAGCAGGGACACCACGCGAGCTAACTATGGCTACACCTTC
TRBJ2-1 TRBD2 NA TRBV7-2 CASSSTSGMGEQFF TGTGCCAGCAGCTCTACTAGCGGGATGGGTGAGCAGTTCTTC
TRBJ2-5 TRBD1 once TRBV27 CASRRFPRDRGETQYF TGTGCCAGCAGAAGATTCCCCCGGGACAGGGGAGAGACCCAGTACTTC
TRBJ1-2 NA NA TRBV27 CATQSPHDGNYGYTF TGTGCCACCCAAAGCCCCCACGACGGGAACTATGGCTACACCTTC
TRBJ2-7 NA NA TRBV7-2 CASSSRTALTEQYF TGTGCCAGCAGCTCCCGGACAGCGCTGACTGAGCAGTACTTC
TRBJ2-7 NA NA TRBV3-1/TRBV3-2 CASSLFWGESYEQYF TGTGCCAGCAGCCTTTTTTGGGGGGAATCCTACGAGCAGTACTTC
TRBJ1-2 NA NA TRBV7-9 CASSSDGGGGYTF TGTGCCAGCAGCTCAGACGGGGGAGGAGGCTACACCTTC
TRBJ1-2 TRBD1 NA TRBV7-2 CASSYSQGLTYGYTF TGTGCCAGCAGCTACTCACAGGGGCTGACCTATGGCTACACCTTC
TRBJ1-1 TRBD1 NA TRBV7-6 CASSLGSTGATEAFF TGTGCCAGCAGCTTAGGTTCCACAGGGGCCACTGAAGCTTTCTTT
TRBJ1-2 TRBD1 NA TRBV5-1 CASSLGDRDNYGYTF TGCGCCAGCAGCTTGGGGGACAGGGATAACTATGGCTACACCTTC
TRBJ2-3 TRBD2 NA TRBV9 CASSVLPSGGSSTDTQYF TGTGCCAGCAGCGTACTGCCTAGCGGGGGGTCTAGCACAGATACGCAGTATTTT
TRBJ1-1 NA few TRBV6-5 CASSPDWANTEAFF TGTGCCAGCAGTCCGGACTGGGCGAACACTGAAGCTTTCTTT
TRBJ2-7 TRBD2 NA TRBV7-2 CASSLAGSSGRAYEQYF TGTGCCAGCAGCTTAGCGGGAAGTAGCGGGCGAGCCTACGAGCAGTACTTC
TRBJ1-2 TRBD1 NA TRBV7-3 CASSPGQGGYGYTF TGTGCCAGCAGTCCGGGACAGGGCGGCTATGGCTACACCTTC
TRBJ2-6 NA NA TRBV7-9 CASSLARMTGANVLTF TGTGCCAGCAGCTTAGCCAGGATGACTGGGGCCAACGTCCTGACTTTC
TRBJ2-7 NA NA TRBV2 CASSAVEVITYEQYF TGTGCCAGCAGTGCGGTCGAGGTGATCACCTACGAGCAGTACTTC
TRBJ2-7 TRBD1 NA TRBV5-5 CASSLGDRGYEQYF TGTGCCAGCAGCTTGGGGGACAGGGGTTACGAGCAGTACTTC
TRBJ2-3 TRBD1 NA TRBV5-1 CASSPARTGGSTDTQYF TGCGCCAGCAGCCCGGCCCGGACAGGGGGCAGCACAGATACGCAGTATTTT
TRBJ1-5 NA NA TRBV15 CATSRDTYQPQHF TGTGCCACCAGCAGGGACACTTATCAGCCCCAGCATTTT
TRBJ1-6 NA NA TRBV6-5 CASRPDRTNSPLHF TGTGCCAGCAGACCTGACAGAACTAATTCACCCCTCCACTTT
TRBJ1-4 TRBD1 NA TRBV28 CATLAWTGPNEKLFF TGTGCCACCCTAGCATGGACAGGGCCGAATGAAAAACTGTTTTTT
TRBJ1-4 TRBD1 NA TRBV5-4 CASSTLGQGLFF TGTGCCAGCAGCACCCTCGGACAGGGACTGTTTTTT
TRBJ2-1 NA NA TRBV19 CASSRAVELRLFF TGTGCCAGTAGTAGGGCAGTGGAACTTCGTTTGTTCTTC
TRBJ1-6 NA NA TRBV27 CASSVKAVSPLHF TGTGCCAGCAGTGTAAAAGCGGTTTCACCCCTCCACTTT
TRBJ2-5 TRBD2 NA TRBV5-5 CASSLAVAGVQETQYF TGTGCCAGCAGCTTGGCGGTAGCGGGGGTCCAAGAGACCCAGTACTTC
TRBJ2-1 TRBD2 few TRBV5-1 CASSDSGSPYNEQFF TGCGCCAGCAGCGATAGCGGGAGCCCCTACAATGAGCAGTTCTTC
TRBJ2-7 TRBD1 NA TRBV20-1 CSASPRDRGYEQYF TGCAGTGCTAGTCCCCGGGACAGGGGCTACGAGCAGTACTTC
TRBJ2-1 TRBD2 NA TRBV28 CASSPTPSLAGFLNEQFF TGTGCCAGCAGTCCAACGCCGTCTTTAGCGGGATTTCTTAATGAGCAGTTCTTC
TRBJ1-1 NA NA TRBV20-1 CSVDRLEAFF TGCAGTGTTGACAGGCTTGAAGCTTTCTTT
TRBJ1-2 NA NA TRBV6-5 CASKMGRDYGYTF TGTGCCAGCAAAATGGGCAGGGACTATGGCTACACCTTC
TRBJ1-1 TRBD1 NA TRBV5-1 CASSSGGMNTEAFF TGCGCCAGCAGCTCAGGGGGCATGAACACTGAAGCTTTCTTT
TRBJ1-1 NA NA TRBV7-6 CASSSTVMNTEAFF TGTGCCAGCAGCTCGACAGTGATGAACACTGAAGCTTTCTTT